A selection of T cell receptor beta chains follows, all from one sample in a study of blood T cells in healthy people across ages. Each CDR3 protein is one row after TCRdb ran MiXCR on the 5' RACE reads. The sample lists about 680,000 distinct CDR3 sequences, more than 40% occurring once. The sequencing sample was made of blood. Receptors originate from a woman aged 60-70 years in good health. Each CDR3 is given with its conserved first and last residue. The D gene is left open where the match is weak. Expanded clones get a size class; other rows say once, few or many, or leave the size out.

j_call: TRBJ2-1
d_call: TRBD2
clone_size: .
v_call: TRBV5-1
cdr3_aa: CASSPGELERDYNEQFF
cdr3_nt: TGCGCCAGCAGCCCGGGCGAGTTGGAGCGGGACTACAATGAGCAGTTCTTC

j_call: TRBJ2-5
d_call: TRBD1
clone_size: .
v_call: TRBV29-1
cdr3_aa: CNVRQGSETQYF
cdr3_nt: TGCAACGTCCGACAGGGAAGCGAGACCCAGTACTTC

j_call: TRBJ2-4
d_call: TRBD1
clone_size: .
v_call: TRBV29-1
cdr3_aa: CSVESPDRDKQYF
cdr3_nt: TGCAGCGTTGAATCCCCGGACAGGGATAAGCAGTACTTC

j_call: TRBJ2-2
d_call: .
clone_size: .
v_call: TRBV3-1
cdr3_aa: CASSQDRPGLGPGELFF
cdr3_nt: TGTGCCAGCAGCCAAGATCGGCCGGGACTTGGCCCCGGGGAGCTGTTTTTT

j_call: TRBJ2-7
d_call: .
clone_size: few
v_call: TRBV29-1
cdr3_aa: CSALRRDEQYF
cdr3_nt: TGCAGCGCCCTCCGACGAGACGAGCAGTACTTC

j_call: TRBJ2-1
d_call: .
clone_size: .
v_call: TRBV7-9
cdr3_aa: CASRVGLGRDEQFF
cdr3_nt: TGTGCCAGCAGGGTTGGGCTGGGGCGGGATGAGCAGTTCTTC

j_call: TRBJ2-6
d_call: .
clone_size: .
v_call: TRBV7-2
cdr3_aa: CASSLAISGANVLTF
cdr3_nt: TGTGCCAGCAGCTTAGCGATATCTGGGGCCAACGTCCTGACTTTC

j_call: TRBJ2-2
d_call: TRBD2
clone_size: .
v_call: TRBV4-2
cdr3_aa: CASTGLAGGPGTGELFF
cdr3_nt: TGTGCCAGCACCGGACTAGCGGGAGGGCCCGGCACCGGGGAGCTGTTTTTT

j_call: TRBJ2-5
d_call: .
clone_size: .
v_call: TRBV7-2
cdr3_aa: CASSTDRRMEQYF
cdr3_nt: TGTGCCAGCAGCACTGACCGTCGAATGGAGCAGTACTTC

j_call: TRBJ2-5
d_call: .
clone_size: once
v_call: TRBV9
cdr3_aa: CASSTRDPQETQYF
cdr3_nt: TGTGCCAGCAGCACTCGGGACCCTCAAGAGACCCAGTACTTC

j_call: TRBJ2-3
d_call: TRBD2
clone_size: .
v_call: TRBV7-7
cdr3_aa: CASSLVASGADTQYF
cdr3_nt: TGTGCCAGCAGCTTAGTGGCTAGCGGTGCAGATACGCAGTATTTT

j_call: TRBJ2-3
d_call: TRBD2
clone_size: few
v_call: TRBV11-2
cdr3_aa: CASSLDLGLAGTDTQYF
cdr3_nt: TGTGCCAGCAGCTTAGATCTAGGACTAGCGGGCACAGATACGCAGTATTTT

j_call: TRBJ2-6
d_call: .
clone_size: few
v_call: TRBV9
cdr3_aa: CASSVAGAAASGANVLTF
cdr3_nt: TGTGCCAGCAGCGTAGCTGGGGCGGCAGCCTCTGGGGCCAACGTCCTGACTTTC

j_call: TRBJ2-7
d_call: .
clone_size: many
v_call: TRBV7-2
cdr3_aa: CASSLGFYEQYF
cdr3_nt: TGTGCCAGCAGTTTGGGCTTCTACGAGCAGTACTTC

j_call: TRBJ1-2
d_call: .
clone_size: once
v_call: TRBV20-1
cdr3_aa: CSARDTGKNNYGYTF
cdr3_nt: TGCAGTGCTAGAGATACAGGGAAGAATAACTATGGCTACACCTTC

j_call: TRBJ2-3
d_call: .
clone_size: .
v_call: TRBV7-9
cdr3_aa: CASSLEGTTDTQYF
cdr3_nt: TGTGCCAGCAGCTTAGAGGGAACCACAGATACGCAGTATTTT

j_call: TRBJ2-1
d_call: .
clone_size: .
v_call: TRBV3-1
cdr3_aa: CASSGRSLETNNEQFF
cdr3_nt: TGTGCCAGCAGCGGACGGAGTTTGGAGACTAACAATGAGCAGTTCTTC

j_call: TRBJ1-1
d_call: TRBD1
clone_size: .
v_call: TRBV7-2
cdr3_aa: CASSHPTGAAEAFF
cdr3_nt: TGTGCCAGCAGCCATCCAACAGGGGCTGCTGAAGCTTTCTTT

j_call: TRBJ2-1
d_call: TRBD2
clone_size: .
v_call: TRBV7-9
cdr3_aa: CAGSLAGAYNEQFF
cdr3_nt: TGTGCCGGCAGCCTAGCGGGGGCATACAATGAGCAGTTCTTC

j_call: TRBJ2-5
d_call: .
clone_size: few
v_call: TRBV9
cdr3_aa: CASSVAIWDTQETQYF
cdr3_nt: TGTGCCAGCAGCGTAGCTATTTGGGACACCCAAGAGACCCAGTACTTC

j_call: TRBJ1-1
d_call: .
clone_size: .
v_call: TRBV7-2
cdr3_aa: CASSLAQTSTEAFF
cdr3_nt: TGTGCCAGCAGCTTAGCACAGACGAGCACTGAAGCTTTCTTT

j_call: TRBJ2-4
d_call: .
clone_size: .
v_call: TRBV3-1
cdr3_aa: CASSPSEYIQYF
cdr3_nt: TGTGCCAGCAGCCCTTCGGAGTACATTCAGTACTTC

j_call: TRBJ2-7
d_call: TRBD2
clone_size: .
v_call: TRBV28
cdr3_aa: CASSSWTSGAYEQYF
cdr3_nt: TGTGCCAGCAGTTCATGGACTAGCGGAGCTTACGAGCAGTACTTC

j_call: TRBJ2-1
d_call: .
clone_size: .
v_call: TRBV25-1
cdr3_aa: CASSEYGLALQSGQFF
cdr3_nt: TGTGCCAGCAGTGAATACGGGCTAGCGCTCCAATCTGGGCAGTTCTTC

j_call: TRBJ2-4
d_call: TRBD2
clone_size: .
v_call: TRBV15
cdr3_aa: CATSPGLAEGIQYF
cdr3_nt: TGTGCCACCAGTCCGGGACTAGCGGAGGGGATTCAGTACTTC

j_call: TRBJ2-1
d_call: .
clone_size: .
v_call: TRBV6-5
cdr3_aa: CASSSAWDGEQFF
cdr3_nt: TGTGCCAGCAGTTCGGCGTGGGATGGTGAGCAGTTCTTC

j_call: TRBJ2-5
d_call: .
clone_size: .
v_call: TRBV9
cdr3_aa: CASSSRDRGEETQYF
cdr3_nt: TGTGCCAGCAGCTCACGGGACCGAGGGGAGGAGACCCAGTACTTC

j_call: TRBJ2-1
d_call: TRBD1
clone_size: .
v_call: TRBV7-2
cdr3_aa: CASSSRDRGGNEQFF
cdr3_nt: TGTGCCAGCAGCTCCCGGGACAGGGGGGGTAATGAGCAGTTCTTC

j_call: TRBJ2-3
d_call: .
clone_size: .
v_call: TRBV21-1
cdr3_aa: CASSKRQSTDTQYF
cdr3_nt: TGTGCCAGCAGCAAACGACAGAGCACAGATACGCAGTATTTT

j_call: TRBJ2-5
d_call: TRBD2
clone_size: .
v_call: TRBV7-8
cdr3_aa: CASRTGLAGVETQYF
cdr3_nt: TGTGCCAGCAGGACGGGACTAGCGGGAGTGGAGACCCAGTACTTC

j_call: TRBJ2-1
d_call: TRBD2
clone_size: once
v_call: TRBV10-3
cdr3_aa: CATLAVSFNEQFF
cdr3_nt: TGTGCCACACTAGCGGTAAGCTTCAATGAGCAGTTCTTC

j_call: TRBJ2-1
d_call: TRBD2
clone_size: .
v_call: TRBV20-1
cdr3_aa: CSAKAGVHNEQFF
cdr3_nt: TGCAGTGCTAAAGCGGGAGTCCACAATGAGCAGTTCTTC

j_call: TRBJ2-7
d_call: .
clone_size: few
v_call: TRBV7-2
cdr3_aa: CASSSLGPPGEQYF
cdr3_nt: TGTGCCAGCAGCTCGTTGGGGCCACCCGGGGAGCAGTACTTC

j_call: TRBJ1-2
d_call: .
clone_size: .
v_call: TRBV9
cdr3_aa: CASSPRSGSYWGATF
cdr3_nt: TGTGCCAGCAGCCCCCGTTCCGGGTCCTATTGGGGGGCCACCTTC

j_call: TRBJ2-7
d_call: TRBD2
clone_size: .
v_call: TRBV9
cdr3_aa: CASSVGAQRESYEQYF
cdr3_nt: TGTGCCAGCAGCGTAGGAGCTCAGCGGGAGAGCTACGAGCAGTACTTC

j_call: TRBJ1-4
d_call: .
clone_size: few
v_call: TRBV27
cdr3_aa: CASSSRQAATNEKLFF
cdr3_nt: TGTGCCAGCAGTTCCCGACAGGCTGCAACTAATGAAAAACTGTTTTTT

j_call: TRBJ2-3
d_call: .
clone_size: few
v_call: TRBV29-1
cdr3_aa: CSGGQSTDTQYF
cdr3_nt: TGCAGCGGAGGACAAAGCACAGATACGCAGTATTTT

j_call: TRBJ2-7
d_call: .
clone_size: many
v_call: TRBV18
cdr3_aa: CASSPQAGAGEQYF
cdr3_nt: TGTGCCAGCTCACCACAGGCGGGCGCCGGGGAGCAGTACTTC

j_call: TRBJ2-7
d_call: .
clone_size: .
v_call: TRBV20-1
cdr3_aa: CSARPFAGRRYEQYF
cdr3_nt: TGCAGTGCTAGGCCATTTGCGGGGCGCCGGTACGAGCAGTACTTC

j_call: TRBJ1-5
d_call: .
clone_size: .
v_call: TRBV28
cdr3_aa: CASSVGDGTQPQHF
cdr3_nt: TGTGCCAGCAGTGTGGGGGACGGTACTCAGCCCCAGCATTTT

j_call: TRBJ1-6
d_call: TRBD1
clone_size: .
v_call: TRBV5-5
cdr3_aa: CASSPPGQGLLTPHF
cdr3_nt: TGTGCCAGCAGCCCACCCGGACAGGGCCTTTTGACCCCCCACTTT

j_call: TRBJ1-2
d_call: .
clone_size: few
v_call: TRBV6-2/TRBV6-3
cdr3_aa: CASSFRATYGYTF
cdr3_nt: TGTGCCAGCAGCTTCCGGGCCACTTATGGCTACACCTTC

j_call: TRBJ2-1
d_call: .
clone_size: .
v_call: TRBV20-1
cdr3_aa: CSASHDLHYNGQFF
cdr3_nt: TGCAGTGCTAGTCACGATCTGCACTACAATGGGCAGTTCTTC

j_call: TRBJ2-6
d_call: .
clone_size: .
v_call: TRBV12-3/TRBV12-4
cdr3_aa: CASSAVLPGANVLTF
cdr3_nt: TGTGCCAGCAGCGCAGTCCTCCCTGGGGCCAACGTCCTGACTTTC

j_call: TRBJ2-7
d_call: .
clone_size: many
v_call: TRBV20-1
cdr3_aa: CSARDIGGSYEQYF
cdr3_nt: TGCAGTGCTAGAGATATCGGAGGGAGCTACGAGCAGTACTTC